This TCR beta chain is drawn from a study of long-term antiretroviral therapy in people with HIV. At survey level, the immunoSEQ assay was run in its v3.0 version. TCRdb keeps only in-frame clones here, not all; method: immunoSEQ multiplex PCR. The sample contains about 9,700 clones, roughly 70% of which appear only once. This clone was seen a few times. The clonotype was recovered from a man aged 40-55 years with HIV. The sequences come from unsorted PBMCs, collected 1.8 years before starting antiretroviral therapy.

CDR3 coding DNA: TGTGCCAGCAGCTTAGGGGTGGGGACTCTGAACACCGGGGAGCTGTTTTTT. This encodes CASSLGVGTLNTGELFF. The V gene is TRBV11-2, the J gene TRBJ2-2; the D gene is possibly TRBD2 (6 bases). Deletions cut 1 base from V and 1 base from J, with 13 bases between. Germline assignment: CDR1 SGHAT and CDR2 FQNNGV. The CDR3 totals 17 residues.